This T cell receptor (beta chain) was captured by sequencing in a study of T-cell memory formation after mild COVID-19. Study as a whole: Largely donor-specific TCR clusters were found. Whole-study findings and limits: Clones that got smaller from day 15 to 85 had even CD4/CD8, while clones growing later tipped toward CD4+.

TCRdb reprocessed the 5' RACE reads via MiXCR and lists one record per CDR3 protein. The table shows roughly 110,000 distinct CDR3 sequences, with around 11% occurring only once. This CDR3 region has 16 residues. V was clipped by 1 base and J by 0 bases, with 13 bases between them. Germline CDR1 and CDR2: SGHVS and FNYEAQ. A few counts support this clonotype. Its antigen remains unidentified. Sequencing input: PBMCs or a T cell subset sorted from them (not recorded which). The receptor was derived from an adult woman who had mild COVID-19 (a few samples of this study predate the infection). Cell type and time point are not known. V gene TRBV7-6 combines with J gene TRBJ2-7, with a tentative D call TRBD2 (5 bases). The DNA for the CDR3 is TGTGCCAGCAGCTTAGGGTCACTAGTAAGCTCCTACGAGCAGTACTTC. Translating it yields CASSLGSLVSSYEQYF. The complete variable domain, with remaining parts taken from reference TRBV7-6 and TRBJ2-7, reads GAGVSQSPRYKVTKRGQDVALRCDPISGHVSLYWYRQALGQGPEFLTYFNYEAQQDKSGLPNDRFSAERPEGSISTLTIQRTEQRDSAMYRCASSLGSLVSSYEQYFGPGTRLTVT.